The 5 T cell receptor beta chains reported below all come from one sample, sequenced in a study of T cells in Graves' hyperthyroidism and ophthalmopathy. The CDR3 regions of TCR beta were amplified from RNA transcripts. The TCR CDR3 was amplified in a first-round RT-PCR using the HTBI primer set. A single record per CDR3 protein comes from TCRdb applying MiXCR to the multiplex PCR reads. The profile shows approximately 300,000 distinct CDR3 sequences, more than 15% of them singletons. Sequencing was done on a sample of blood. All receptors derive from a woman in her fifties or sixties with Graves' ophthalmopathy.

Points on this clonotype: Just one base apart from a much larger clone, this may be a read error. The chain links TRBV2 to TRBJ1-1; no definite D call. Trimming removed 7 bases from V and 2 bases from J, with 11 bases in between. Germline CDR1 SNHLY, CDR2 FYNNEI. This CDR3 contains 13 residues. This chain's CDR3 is CASTCERNTEAFF. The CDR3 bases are TGTGCCAGCACCTGTGAGAGAAACACTGAAGCTTTCTTT. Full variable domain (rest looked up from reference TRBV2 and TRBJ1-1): EPEVTQTPSHQVTQMGQEVILRCVPISNHLYFYWYRQILGQKVEFLVSFYNNEISEKSEIFDDQFSVERPDGSNFTLKIRSTKLEDSAMYFCASTCERNTEAFFGQGTRLTVV.

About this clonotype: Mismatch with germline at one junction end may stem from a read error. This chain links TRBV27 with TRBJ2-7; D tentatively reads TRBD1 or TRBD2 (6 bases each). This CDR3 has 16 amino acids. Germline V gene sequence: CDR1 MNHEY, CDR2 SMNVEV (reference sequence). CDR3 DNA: TGTGCCAGCAGTTTATCGAGGGGGGCTGTAACGTGCGAGCGGTACTTC. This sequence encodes CASSLSRGAVTCERYF.

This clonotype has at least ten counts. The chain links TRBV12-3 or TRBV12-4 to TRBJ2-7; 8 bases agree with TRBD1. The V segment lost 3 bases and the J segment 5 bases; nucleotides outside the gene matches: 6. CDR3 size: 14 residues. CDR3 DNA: TGTGCCAGCAGTTTCTGGGACAGGAGCCACGAGCAGTACTTC. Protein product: CASSFWDRSHEQYF.

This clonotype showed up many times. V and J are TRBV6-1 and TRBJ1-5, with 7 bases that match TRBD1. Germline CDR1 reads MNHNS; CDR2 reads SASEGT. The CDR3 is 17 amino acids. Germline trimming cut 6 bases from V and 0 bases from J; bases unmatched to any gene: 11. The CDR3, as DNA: TGTGCCAGCAGACGACAGGGTCTAGGGGGTAGCAATCAGCCCCAGCATTTT. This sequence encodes CASRRQGLGGSNQPQHF.

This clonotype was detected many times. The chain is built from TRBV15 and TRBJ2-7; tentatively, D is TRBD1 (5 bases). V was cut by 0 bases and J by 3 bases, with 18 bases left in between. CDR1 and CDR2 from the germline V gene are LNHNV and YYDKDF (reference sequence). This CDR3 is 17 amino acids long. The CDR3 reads CATSRDTATGVFYEQYF. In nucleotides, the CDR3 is TGTGCCACCAGCAGAGATACCGCAACAGGAGTCTTCTACGAGCAGTACTTC.